Included here is one T cell receptor (beta chain) sequence, with context. Its antigen is unknown. These data are taken from a study of T cell repertoires in cytomegalovirus infection. Points from the study as a whole: Within the response measured ex vivo, HLA-C-restricted CMV-specific TCR beta clonotypes were dominant.

TCRdb re-derived calls from the reads in MiXCR, one entry per CDR3 protein. The table lists approximately 1,000,000 distinct CDR3 sequences, 30% to 40% of them singletons, with about an eighth in the top ten. CDR3 length: 16 amino acids. V lost 3 bases and J lost 6, with 18 bases in between. Germline CDR1 is LGHDT and CDR2 is YNNKEL (reference sequence). The source was cultured CD8+ T cells from PBMCs, collected from culture after CMV antigen stimulation. The chain carries TRBV3-1 and TRBJ2-1; perhaps TRBD2 as D (5 bases). The receptor was isolated from a human donor in good health (CMV status not recorded). Some clones in this sample may be carry-over from other donors' samples. The CDR3 sequence: CASSHIGPLGGNEQFF. CDR3 DNA sequence: TGTGCCAGCAGCCATATCGGACCGCTCGGAGGCAATGAGCAGTTCTTC.